What follows are 22 T cell receptor beta chains derived from one specimen sequenced in a study of PD-1 blockade in classical Hodgkin lymphoma. Clones were read by immunoSEQ multiplex PCR, and TCRdb kept only the in-frame ones, dropping some. This sample has roughly 32,000 clones, with roughly 94% found just once. This sample's time point: newly diagnosed, previously untreated cHL patient sample. Sequenced sample: peripheral blood mononuclear cells (PBMCs). The receptors derive from a human donor with classical Hodgkin lymphoma.

The V and J genes are TRBV7-9 and TRBJ1-2, with D possibly matching TRBD1 (5 bases). The V gene lost 0 bases and the J gene lost 7 bases, with 15 bases spanning the gap. CDR3 length equals 15 residues. Germline V gene lookup returns CDR1 SEHNR and CDR2 FQNEAQ (reference sequence). CDR3 DNA: TGTGCCAGCAGCTTAGCGACAGAGCTGGGAAGTGGCTACACCTTC. Translated, it gives CASSLATELGSGYTF.

V gene TRBV28 combines with J gene TRBJ1-2; D ambiguous. The germline gives CDR1 MDHEN, CDR2 SYDVKM. Trimming shortened V by 4 bases and J by 4 bases, and 4 bases separated the two germline ends. The CDR3 spans 11 residues. CDR3 loop: CASSSGYGYTF. CDR3 DNA sequence: TGTGCCAGCAGTTCTGGCTATGGCTACACCTTC.

The chain carries TRBV6-1 and TRBJ1-5; D not certain. V was pared by 0 bases and J by 3 bases, with 3 bases between. CDR1 is MNHNS, CDR2 SASEGT, per germline. The CDR3 extends over 13 amino acids. The CDR3 here is CASSEAYNQPQHF. CDR3 in DNA: TGTGCCAGCAGTGAAGCTTACAATCAGCCCCAGCATTTT.

The rearrangement joins TRBV6-6 to TRBJ2-7; 7 nucleotides line up with TRBD1. The CDR3 length is 15 residues. The V gene's germline CDR1 is MNHNY and CDR2 SVGAGI (reference sequence). The junction had 9 bases not matched to a gene; V was cut back by 2 bases and J by 5 bases. Written as DNA, the CDR3 is TGTGCCAGCAGTTACGAAAGGGGGCTGTCCCACGAGCAGTACTTC. Amino acid sequence: CASSYERGLSHEQYF.

This rearrangement joins TRBV5-5 to TRBJ1-1; D is ambiguous. Germline-derived CDR1 and CDR2 are SGHKS and YYEKEE (reference sequence). The V end was cut by 4 bases, the J end by 0 bases, with 10 bases between. CDR3 length: 14 residues. Written as DNA, the CDR3 is TGTGCCAGCAGCCTGACAAGGATGAACACTGAAGCTTTCTTT. Protein sequence: CASSLTRMNTEAFF.

The rearrangement joins TRBV6-1 to TRBJ1-1; 8 bases match TRBD1. There are 13 residues in the CDR3. Germline lookup yields CDR1 MNHNS and CDR2 SASEGT. The ends lost 8 bases at V and 2 bases at J; junction bases unmatched: 4. In DNA form, the CDR3 reads TGTGCCAGCGCCGGGACAGGAAACACTGAAGCTTTCTTT. Its translation: CASAGTGNTEAFF.

This sequence joins TRBV5-4 and TRBJ1-5, with 7 bases matching TRBD1. The CDR3 is 16 residues long. The trim removed 5 bases at V and 3 bases at J, leaving 11 bases unmatched. Germline V gene data show CDR1 as SGHNT and CDR2 as YYREEE (reference sequence). CDR3 residues: CASSFSRDSSNQPQHF. CDR3 coding DNA: TGTGCCAGCAGTTTCTCCCGGGACAGTTCCAATCAGCCCCAGCATTTT.

CDR3 bases: TGTGCCAGTAGTATCCGGCAGGGGGGATTAGAAGGTCAGCCCCAGCATTTT. It encodes CASSIRQGGLEGQPQHF. V gene TRBV19 combines with J gene TRBJ1-5; 7 bases map to TRBD1. CDR1 is LNHDA and CDR2 is SQIVND in the germline V gene (reference sequence). This CDR3 has 17 amino acids. J was trimmed by 6 bases and V by 3 bases; bases with no gene match: 14.

This sequence joins TRBV2 and TRBJ2-3; a weak D match, TRBD2 (6 bases). V gave up 3 bases and J gave up 4 bases, with 14 bases separating them. This CDR3 has 15 residues. Germline V CDR1 and CDR2: SNHLY, FYNNEI. CDR3 protein: CASSDPAGGADTQYF. The CDR3 nucleotides are TGTGCCAGCAGTGACCCGGCGGGCGGGGCAGATACGCAGTATTTT.

This rearrangement joins TRBV5-4 to TRBJ2-7; 10 positions agree with TRBD1. The V and J ends lost 4 bases and 5 bases, in that order; junction bases with no gene match: 3. The germline V gene encodes CDR1 SGHNT and CDR2 YYREEE (reference sequence). This CDR3 contains 13 residues. Here the CDR3 reads CASSPGQGHEQYF. The CDR3 DNA is TGTGCCAGCAGCCCGGGACAGGGGCACGAGCAGTACTTC. Complete variable domain (other parts from reference TRBV5-4 and TRBJ2-7): ETGVTQSPTHLIKTRGQQVTLRCSSQSGHNTVSWYQQALGQGPQFIFQYYREEENGRGNFPPRFSGLQFPNYSSELNVNALELDDSALYLCASSPGQGHEQYFGPGTRLTVT.

The V gene is TRBV30, the J gene TRBJ1-4, with D unresolved. This CDR3 contains 14 residues. V gave up 3 bases and J gave up 4 bases, with 12 bases separating them. In germline, CDR1 is GTSNPN, CDR2 SVGIG (reference sequence). CDR3 amino acids: CAWSKDGLNEKLFF. The CDR3 DNA reads TGTGCCTGGAGCAAAGACGGTCTTAATGAAAAACTGTTTTTT.

The rearrangement links TRBV27 to TRBJ2-7, with TRBD2 as a possible D gene (5 bases). Trimming cost V 3 bases and J 2 bases, with 14 bases left between them. The CDR3 length is 15 residues. Germline loops: CDR1 MNHEY, CDR2 SMNVEV (reference sequence). The CDR3 coding sequence is TGTGCCAGCAGTTTCACTACCTCCGGGGCCTACGAGCAGTACTTC. This translates into CASSFTTSGAYEQYF.

The rearrangement uses TRBV10-3 and TRBJ1-5, with D uncertain. This CDR3 is 14 amino acids long. V was cut by 1 base and J by 6 bases, with 10 bases left in between. Germline V CDR1 and CDR2: ENHRY, SYGVKD. This CDR3 is CAISEWEFRQPQHF. CDR3 in DNA: TGTGCCATCAGTGAGTGGGAGTTTCGTCAGCCCCAGCATTTT.

The CDR3 sequence is CASSPAGGRETQYF. The CDR3 DNA sequence: TGTGCCAGCTCGCCCGCGGGGGGTAGAGAGACCCAGTACTTC. The chain has TRBV18 and TRBJ2-5; 8 bases match TRBD2. The V segment lost 6 bases and the J segment 4 bases; nucleotides outside the gene matches: 7. Germline-derived CDR1 and CDR2 are KGHSH and LQKENI. This CDR3 is built from 14 residues.

The chain has TRBV9 and TRBJ1-2, with 7 nucleotides matching TRBD1. With 4 bases clipped from V and 5 bases from J, the junction kept 5 bases outside the gene matches. CDR3 length: 13 residues. The germline V gene has CDR1 SGDLS and CDR2 YYNGEE. The CDR3 DNA follows: TGTGCCAGCAGCCCTCGGGACAGTTATGGCTACACCTTC. This translates into CASSPRDSYGYTF.

The chain links TRBV5-1 to TRBJ2-5; perhaps TRBD1 as D (6 bases). The CDR3 runs to 14 residues. Germline values: CDR1 SGHRS, CDR2 YFSETQ. The germline V and J ends were trimmed by 0 bases and 2 bases, with 8 bases remaining between them. Here the CDR3 reads CASSLARGQETQYF. The CDR3 coding sequence is TGCGCCAGCAGCTTGGCCAGGGGACAAGAGACCCAGTACTTC.

The chain recombines TRBV2 with TRBJ1-1, with 10 bases lining up with TRBD1. The ends lost 6 bases at V and 0 bases at J; junction bases unmatched: 13. The CDR3 extends over 18 amino acids. The germline V gene has CDR1 SNHLY and CDR2 FYNNEI. The CDR3 here is CASSGDRGRGSMNTEAFF. CDR3 nucleotide sequence: TGTGCCAGCAGCGGGGACAGGGGAAGGGGGTCAATGAACACTGAAGCTTTCTTT. Based on the CDR3 plus reference TRBV2 and TRBJ1-1, the full variable domain is EPEVTQTPSHQVTQMGQEVILRCVPISNHLYFYWYRQILGQKVEFLVSFYNNEISEKSEIFDDQFSVERPDGSNFTLKIRSTKLEDSAMYFCASSGDRGRGSMNTEAFFGQGTRLTVV.

The V gene is TRBV28, the J gene TRBJ2-2; TRBD1 is a possible D gene (5 bases). The CDR3 runs to 14 residues. The V and J ends lost 5 bases and 4 bases respectively, with 11 bases between them. Looked up from germline, CDR1 is MDHEN and CDR2 is SYDVKM. The CDR3 region has the DNA TGTGCCAGCAGTCCTACAGGTCTCACCGGGGAGCTGTTTTTT. Protein sequence: CASSPTGLTGELFF.

Regarding this clone: Other DNA sequences in the same sample also yield this CDR3. V gene TRBV29-1 combines with J gene TRBJ2-7; TRBD1 matches at 7 bases. The V segment lost 2 bases and the J segment 3 bases; nucleotides outside the gene matches: 16. The CDR3 sequence is 17 residues long. CDR1 and CDR2 (germline): SQVTM, ANQGSEA. CDR3 loop: CSVERNRGRFVVYEQYF. CDR3 coding DNA: TGCAGCGTTGAACGGAACAGGGGTCGGTTCGTTGTCTACGAGCAGTACTTC.

The V and J genes are TRBV20-1 and TRBJ1-2; a weak D match, TRBD1 (5 bases). This CDR3 comprises 11 residues. V lost 6 bases, J lost 5 bases, and 10 bases lay in between. The V gene's germline CDR1 is DFQATT and CDR2 SNEGSKA (reference sequence). The CDR3 spells CSARGPYGYTF. The CDR3 coding sequence is TGCAGTGCCCGGGGACCTTATGGCTACACCTTC.

The V call is TRBV28, the J call TRBJ1-4; 7 bases fit TRBD1. The CDR3 totals 14 residues. Germline V gene sequence: CDR1 MDHEN, CDR2 SYDVKM. V was clipped by 5 bases and J by 8 bases; unmatched bases: 8. The CDR3, as DNA: TGTGCCAGCAGTGCAGGGGGTTGGGGAGAAAAACTGTTTTTT. Residues: CASSAGGWGEKLFF.

The rearrangement uses TRBV5-6 and TRBJ2-5; D uncertain. Trimming left V 2 bases short and J 4 bases short, with 9 bases between. Looked up from germline, CDR1 is SGHDT and CDR2 is YYEEEE. This CDR3 spans 13 amino acids. The CDR3 reads CASSLVSGETQYF. For the CDR3, the DNA is TGTGCCAGCAGCTTAGTTTCGGGAGAGACCCAGTACTTC.